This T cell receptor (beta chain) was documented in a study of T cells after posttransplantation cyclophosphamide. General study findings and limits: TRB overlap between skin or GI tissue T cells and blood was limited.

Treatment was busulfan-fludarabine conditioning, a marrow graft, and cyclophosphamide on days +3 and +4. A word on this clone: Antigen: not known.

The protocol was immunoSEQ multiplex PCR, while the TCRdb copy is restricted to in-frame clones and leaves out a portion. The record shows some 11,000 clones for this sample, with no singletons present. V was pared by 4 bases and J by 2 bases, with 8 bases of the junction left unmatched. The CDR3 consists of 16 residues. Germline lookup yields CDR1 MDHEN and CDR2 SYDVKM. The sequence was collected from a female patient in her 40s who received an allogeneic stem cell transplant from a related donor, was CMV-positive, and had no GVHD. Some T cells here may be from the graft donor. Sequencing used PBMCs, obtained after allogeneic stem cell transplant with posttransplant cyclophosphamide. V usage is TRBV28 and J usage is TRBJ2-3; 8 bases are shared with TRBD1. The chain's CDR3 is CASSSLRDRFTDTQYF. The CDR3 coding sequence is TGTGCCAGCAGTTCCCTAAGGGACAGGTTCACAGATACGCAGTATTTT.